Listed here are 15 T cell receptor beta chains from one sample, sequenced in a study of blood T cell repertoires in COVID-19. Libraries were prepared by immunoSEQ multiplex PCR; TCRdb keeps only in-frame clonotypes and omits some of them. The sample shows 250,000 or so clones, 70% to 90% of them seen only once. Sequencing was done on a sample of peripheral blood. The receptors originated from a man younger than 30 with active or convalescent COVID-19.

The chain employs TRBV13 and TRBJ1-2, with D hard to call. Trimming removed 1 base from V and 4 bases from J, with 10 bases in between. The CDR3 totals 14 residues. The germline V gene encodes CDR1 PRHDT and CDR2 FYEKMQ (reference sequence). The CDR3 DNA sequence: TGTGCCAGCAGCTTAGAGGTGGGAGGCTATGGCTACACCTTC. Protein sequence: CASSLEVGGYGYTF.

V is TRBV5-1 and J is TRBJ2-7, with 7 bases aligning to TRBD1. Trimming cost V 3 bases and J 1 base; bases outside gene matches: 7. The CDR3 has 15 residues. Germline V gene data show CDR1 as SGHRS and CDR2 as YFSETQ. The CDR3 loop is CASSSTGWGSYEQYF. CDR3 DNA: TGCGCCAGCAGCTCGACAGGGTGGGGATCCTACGAGCAGTACTTC. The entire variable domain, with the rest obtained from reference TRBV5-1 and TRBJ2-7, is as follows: KAGVTQTPRYLIKTRGQQVTLSCSPISGHRSVSWYQQTPGQGLQFLFEYFSETQRNKGNFPGRFSGRQFSNSRSEMNVSTLELGDSALYLCASSSTGWGSYEQYFGPGTRLTVT.

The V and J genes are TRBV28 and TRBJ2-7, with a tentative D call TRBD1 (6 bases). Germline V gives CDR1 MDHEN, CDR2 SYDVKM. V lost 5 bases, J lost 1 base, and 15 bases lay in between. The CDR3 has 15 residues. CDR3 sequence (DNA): TGTGCCAGCAGTCCAGGACAGTGGATTTCCTACGAGCAGTACTTC. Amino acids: CASSPGQWISYEQYF.

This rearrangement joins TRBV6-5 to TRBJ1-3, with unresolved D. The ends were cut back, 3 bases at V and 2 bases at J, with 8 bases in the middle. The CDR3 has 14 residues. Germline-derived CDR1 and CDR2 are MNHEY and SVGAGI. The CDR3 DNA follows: TGTGCCAGCAGTTATGAGGGAGCTGGAAACACCATATATTTT. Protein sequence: CASSYEGAGNTIYF.

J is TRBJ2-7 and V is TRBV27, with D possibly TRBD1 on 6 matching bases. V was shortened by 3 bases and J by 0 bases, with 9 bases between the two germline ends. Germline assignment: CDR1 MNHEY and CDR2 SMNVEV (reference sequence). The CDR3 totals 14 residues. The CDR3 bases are TGTGCCAGCAGTTTCACAGGGAGCTCCTACGAGCAGTACTTC. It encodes CASSFTGSSYEQYF.

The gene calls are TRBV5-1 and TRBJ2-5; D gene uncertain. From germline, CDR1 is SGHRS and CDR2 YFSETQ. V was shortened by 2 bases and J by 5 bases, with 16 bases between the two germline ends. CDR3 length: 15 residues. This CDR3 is CASSFSADPRETQYF. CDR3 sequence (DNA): TGCGCCAGCAGCTTCTCGGCAGACCCCAGGGAGACCCAGTACTTC.

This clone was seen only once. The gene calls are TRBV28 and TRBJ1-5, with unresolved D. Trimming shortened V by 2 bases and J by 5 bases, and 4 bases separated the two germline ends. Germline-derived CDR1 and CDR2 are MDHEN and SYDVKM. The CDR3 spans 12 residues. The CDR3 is CASSLQDQPQHF. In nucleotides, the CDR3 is TGTGCCAGCAGTTTACAGGATCAGCCCCAGCATTTT.

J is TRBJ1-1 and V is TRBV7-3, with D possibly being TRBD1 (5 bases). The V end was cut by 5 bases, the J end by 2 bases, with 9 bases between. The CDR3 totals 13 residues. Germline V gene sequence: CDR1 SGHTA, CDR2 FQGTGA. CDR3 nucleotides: TGTGCCAGCAGCATCGACAGCAACACTGAAGCTTTCTTT. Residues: CASSIDSNTEAFF.

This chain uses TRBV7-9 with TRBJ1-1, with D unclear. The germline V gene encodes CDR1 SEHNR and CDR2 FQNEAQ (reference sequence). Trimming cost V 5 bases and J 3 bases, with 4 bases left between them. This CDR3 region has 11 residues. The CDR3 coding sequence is TGTGCCAGCAGCCCCTACACTGAAGCTTTCTTT. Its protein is CASSPYTEAFF. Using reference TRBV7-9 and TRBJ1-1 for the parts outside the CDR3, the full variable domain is DTGVSQNPRHKITKRGQNVTFRCDPISEHNRLYWYRQTLGQGPEFLTYFQNEAQLEKSRLLSDRFSAERPKGSFSTLEIQRTEQGDSAMYLCASSPYTEAFFGQGTRLTVV.

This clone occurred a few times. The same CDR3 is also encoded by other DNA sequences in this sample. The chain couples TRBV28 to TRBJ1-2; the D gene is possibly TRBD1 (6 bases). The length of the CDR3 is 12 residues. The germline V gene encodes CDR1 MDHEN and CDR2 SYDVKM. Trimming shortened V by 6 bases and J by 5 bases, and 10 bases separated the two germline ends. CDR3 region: CASSLGGYGYTF. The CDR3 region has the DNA TGTGCCAGCAGCCTAGGGGGTTATGGCTACACCTTC.

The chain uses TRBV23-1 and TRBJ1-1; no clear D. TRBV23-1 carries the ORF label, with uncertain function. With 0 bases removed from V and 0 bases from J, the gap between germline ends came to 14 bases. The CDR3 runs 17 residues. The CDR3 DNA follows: TGCGCCAGCAGTCAATCACATGGTGAAGAATTGAACACTGAAGCTTTCTTT. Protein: CASSQSHGEELNTEAFF.

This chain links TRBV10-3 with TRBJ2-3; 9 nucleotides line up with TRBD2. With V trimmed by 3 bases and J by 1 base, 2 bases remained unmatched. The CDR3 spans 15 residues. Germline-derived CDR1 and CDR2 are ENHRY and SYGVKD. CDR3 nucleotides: TGTGCCATCAGTGATGAGCGGGGGGGCACAGATACGCAGTATTTT. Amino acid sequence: CAISDERGGTDTQYF.

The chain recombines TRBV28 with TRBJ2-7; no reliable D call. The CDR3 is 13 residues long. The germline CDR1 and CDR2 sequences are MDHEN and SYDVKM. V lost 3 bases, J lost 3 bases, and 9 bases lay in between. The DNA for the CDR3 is TGTGCCAGCAGTTTCTATGGTCGCTACGAGCAGTACTTC. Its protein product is CASSFYGRYEQYF.

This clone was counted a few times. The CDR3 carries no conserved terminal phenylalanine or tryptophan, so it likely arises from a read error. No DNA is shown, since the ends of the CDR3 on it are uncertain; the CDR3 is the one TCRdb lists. The CDR3 region is CASSEARSRTI. V gene TRBV6-1 combines with J gene TRBJ1-2. The CDR3 totals 11 residues, both ends included. Germline CDR1 reads MNHNS; CDR2 reads SASEGT.

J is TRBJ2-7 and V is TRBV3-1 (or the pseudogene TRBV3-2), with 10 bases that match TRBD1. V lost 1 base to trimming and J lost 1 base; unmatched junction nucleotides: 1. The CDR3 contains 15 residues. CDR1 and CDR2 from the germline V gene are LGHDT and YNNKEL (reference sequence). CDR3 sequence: CASSQGQGASYEQYF. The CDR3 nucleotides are TGTGCCAGCAGCCAAGGACAGGGGGCTTCCTACGAGCAGTACTTC.